The 17 T cell receptor beta chains given below trace back to one sample, sequenced in a study of blood T cells in healthy people across ages. Together with a sample-barcoded 5' primer, a J-beta primer mix was included in a second PCR lasting about 7 to 12 cycles. A single record per CDR3 protein comes from TCRdb applying MiXCR to the 5' RACE reads. The repertoire consists of some 900,000 distinct CDR3 sequences, with around 46% occurring once and the leading ten covering around an eighth. Sequenced: blood. Receptor source: a man aged 25-40 years in good health.

The chain carries TRBV11-1 and TRBJ1-1, with a weak D call TRBD1 (6 bases). The V and J ends lost 3 bases and 0 bases respectively, with 11 bases between them. This CDR3 has 15 residues. Germline V lookup: CDR1 SGHAT, CDR2 FQDESV (reference sequence). CDR3 in DNA: TGTGCCAGCAGCTTGTCTGGGACAATGAACACTGAAGCTTTCTTT. Protein sequence: CASSLSGTMNTEAFF.

Turning to this clonotype: Sequence at one end of the junction differs from germline and may be a read error. CDR3 in DNA: TGTGCCAGCAGTTTAACCGACCTGGGCGATAATTCACCCCCCCACTTT. This translates into CASSLTDLGDNSPPHF. V gene TRBV6-2 or TRBV6-3 combines with J gene TRBJ1-6; D is undetermined. Germline-derived CDR1 and CDR2 are MNHEY and SVGEGT. The CDR3 totals 16 residues.

In the case of this clonotype: A much larger clone differs by one base, so this may be a read error. The chain combines TRBV24-1 with TRBJ2-2, with 9 nucleotides matching TRBD2. Germline assignment: CDR1 KGHDR and CDR2 SFDVKD. The V and J ends lost 5 bases and 3 bases, in that order; junction bases with no gene match: 0. The CDR3 is 14 residues long. The DNA for the CDR3 is TGTGCCACCAGTGTAGCGGGGGACACCGGGGAGCTGTTTTTT. Protein sequence: CATSVAGDTGELFF.

This sequence joins TRBV5-6 and TRBJ2-3, with 11 bases fitting TRBD2. The CDR3 has 15 amino acids. CDR1 is SGHDT and CDR2 is YYEEEE in the germline V gene. V trimming: 9 bases; J trimming: 6 bases; junction bases outside the gene matches: 12. CDR3 coding DNA: TGTGCCACCTCCCTGAGGGGGACTAGCGGTGATACGCAGTATTTT. Translation gives CATSLRGTSGDTQYF.

The V and J genes are TRBV24-1 and TRBJ1-4; no definite D call. The V gene lost 4 bases and the J gene lost 4 bases, with 3 bases spanning the gap. The CDR3 extends over 12 amino acids. CDR1 is KGHDR, CDR2 SFDVKD, per germline. The CDR3 loop reads CATSEGNEKLFF. CDR3 in DNA: TGTGCCACCAGTGAGGGTAATGAAAAACTGTTTTTT.

The J gene is TRBJ2-7, the V gene TRBV5-1; D remains ambiguous. CDR3 length equals 16 residues. Germline assignment: CDR1 SGHRS and CDR2 YFSETQ. Between the trimmed V and J ends, which lost 2 bases and 0 bases, there was a span of 15 bases. DNA for the CDR3: TGCGCCAGCAGCTTCCGGCAAGAAGCCCTCTCCTACGAGCAGTACTTC. The encoded protein is CASSFRQEALSYEQYF.

This clonotype has a count of ten or more. This rearrangement joins TRBV2 to TRBJ2-7; 7 nucleotides align to TRBD2. With 4 bases clipped from V and 6 bases from J, the junction kept 3 bases outside the gene matches. The CDR3 is made up of 12 amino acids. Looked up from germline, CDR1 is SNHLY and CDR2 is FYNNEI. In nucleotides, the CDR3 is TGTGCCAGCAGTGGAAGCGGGGCCGAGCAGTACTTC. Protein product: CASSGSGAEQYF. Variable domain in full (rest from reference TRBV2 and TRBJ2-7): EPEVTQTPSHQVTQMGQEVILRCVPISNHLYFYWYRQILGQKVEFLVSFYNNEISEKSEIFDDQFSVERPDGSNFTLKIRSTKLEDSAMYFCASSGSGAEQYFGPGTRLTVT.

The chain links TRBV12-3 or TRBV12-4 to TRBJ2-5; TRBD1 agrees at 8 bases. The end of the DNA is better explained by TRBJ2-7, so the J call may be wrong. The length of the CDR3 is 14 residues. The CDR3 here is CASSLRTGYHEQYF. DNA of the CDR3: TGTGCCAGCAGTTTACGGACAGGGTACCACGAGCAGTACTTC.

The rearrangement uses TRBV6-1 and TRBJ2-3, with D unclear. The germline V gene has CDR1 MNHNS and CDR2 SASEGT. With 7 bases removed from V and 0 bases from J, the gap between germline ends came to 14 bases. The CDR3 is made up of 15 amino acids. CDR3 DNA sequence: TGTGCCAGCACAGAATGGAAGCTTAGCACAGATACGCAGTATTTT. The encoded protein is CASTEWKLSTDTQYF.

The chain combines TRBV4-2 with TRBJ1-2; D call uncertain. This CDR3 region has 13 residues. Trimming stripped 4 bases from V and 6 bases from J, with 12 bases between. Germline CDR1 LGHNA, CDR2 YNFKEQ. DNA of the CDR3: TGTGCCAGCAGCCCTTCATTCGGGAATGGCTACACCTTC. It is translated as CASSPSFGNGYTF.

Turning to this clonotype: A much bigger clone sits one base away, suggesting this may be a read error. V usage is TRBV4-2 and J usage is TRBJ2-5; D is unclear. The CDR3 has 11 residues. Germline V gene sequence: CDR1 LGHNA, CDR2 YNFKEQ. The CDR3 DNA reads TGTGCCAGCAGCCACGAAGAGATCCAGTACTTC. Amino acid sequence: CASSHEEIQYF.

This chain connects TRBV7-9 to TRBJ1-1, with a weak D call TRBD1 (6 bases). The CDR3 is made up of 15 amino acids. V was pared by 0 bases and J by 1 base, with 9 bases between. Germline CDR1 reads SEHNR; CDR2 reads FQNEAQ (reference sequence). The CDR3 region has the DNA TGTGCCAGCAGCTTAGCGGGGACATCGAACACTGAAGCTTTCTTT. Translating gives CASSLAGTSNTEAFF. Looking up the rest from reference TRBV7-9 and TRBJ1-1 gives the full variable domain: DTGVSQNPRHKITKRGQNVTFRCDPISEHNRLYWYRQTLGQGPEFLTYFQNEAQLEKSRLLSDRFSAERPKGSFSTLEIQRTEQGDSAMYLCASSLAGTSNTEAFFGQGTRLTVV.

The table lists this clonotype with many counts. The V call is TRBV2, the J call TRBJ2-2; no clear D gene. V shed 4 bases and J shed 1 base, with 7 bases lying between them. The CDR3 loop spans 14 amino acids. The germline gives CDR1 SNHLY, CDR2 FYNNEI. CDR3 protein: CASSVRGNTGELFF. The CDR3 DNA reads as TGTGCCAGCAGTGTTCGAGGGAACACCGGGGAGCTGTTTTTT. Full variable domain (remainder filled in from reference TRBV2 and TRBJ2-2): EPEVTQTPSHQVTQMGQEVILRCVPISNHLYFYWYRQILGQKVEFLVSFYNNEISEKSEIFDDQFSVERPDGSNFTLKIRSTKLEDSAMYFCASSVRGNTGELFFGEGSRLTVL.

The J gene is TRBJ1-6, the V gene TRBV9; 9 nucleotides match TRBD1. V shed 0 bases, J shed 10 bases, and the junction held 5 bases outside the gene matches. CDR3 length: 15 residues. Germline V CDR1 and CDR2: SGDLS, YYNGEE. The CDR3 DNA follows: TGTGCCAGCAGCGTAGGAAGACAGGGGGTGTCACCCCTCCACTTT. As protein: CASSVGRQGVSPLHF.

Details on this clonotype: Lacking the conserved final phenylalanine or tryptophan, this CDR3 likely reflects a read error. The chain employs TRBV6-1 and TRBJ1-6; a possible D gene is TRBD1 (6 bases). Germline loops: CDR1 MNHNS, CDR2 SASEGT. The CDR3 is 14 residues long. Here the CDR3 reads CASSKAGESSPLHL. CDR3 in DNA: TGTGCCAGCAGTAAAGCAGGGGAGAGTTCACCCCTCCACTTG.

This clonotype was found a few times. The chain joins TRBV28 to TRBJ1-1; D is unclear. The CDR3 length is 13 residues. Germline V gene data show CDR1 as MDHEN and CDR2 as SYDVKM. The ends were cut back, 3 bases at V and 5 bases at J, with 10 bases in the middle. The CDR3, as DNA: TGTGCCAGCAGTTTCCGGGTCGGGACTGAAGCTTTCTTT. Translation: CASSFRVGTEAFF.

The chain joins TRBV20-1 to TRBJ2-7; the D gene is possibly TRBD2 (5 bases). This CDR3 spans 15 amino acids. Germline CDR1 DFQATT, CDR2 SNEGSKA (reference sequence). Between the trimmed V and J ends, which lost 0 bases and 1 base, there was a span of 13 bases. The CDR3 reads CSARDGGRISYEQYF. Written as DNA, the CDR3 is TGCAGTGCTAGAGATGGCGGGCGTATTTCCTACGAGCAGTACTTC.